Listed below are T cell receptor beta chains from one sample, sequenced in a study of radiation and T cells in renal cell carcinoma. Some clones are missing from TCRdb's copy, which holds only in-frame ones; the method was immunoSEQ multiplex PCR. The table has approximately 170,000 clones, about 85% seen once. This sample comprised blood, obtained from a patient whose treatment included radiotherapy and nephrectomy. The receptors come from a woman aged 45 to 65 with renal cell carcinoma. The CDR3 runs from the conserved cysteine through the conserved F or W. The D gene is left open where the match is weak. Rows may omit the clone size; those that give it use once, few, many or a size class.

J	D	V	size	DNA	CDR3
TRBJ2-6	-	TRBV19	-	TGTGCCAGTAGCTCGCAAACCTCTGGGGCCAACGTCCTGACTTTC	CASSSQTSGANVLTF
TRBJ2-7	TRBD1	TRBV7-2	-	TGTGCCAGCACCAAGGGACAGGGGTCCTACGAGCAGTACTTC	CASTKGQGSYEQYF
TRBJ1-2	-	TRBV6-1	-	TGTGCCAGCAGTGAAGAGATAGGGAGTCAATATGGCTACACCTTC	CASSEEIGSQYGYTF
TRBJ2-5	-	TRBV11-1	-	TGTGCCAGCAGCCCTGGGAGGGAGACCCAGTACTTC	CASSPGRETQYF
TRBJ1-1	TRBD1	TRBV7-2	-	TGTGCCAGCAGCACACGGACAGGGTTCGACACTGAAGCTTTCTTT	CASSTRTGFDTEAFF
TRBJ2-1	-	TRBV9	-	TGTGCCAGCAGCGTAGAAGGCGCGGCCTACAATGAGCAGTTCTTC	CASSVEGAAYNEQFF
TRBJ1-2	-	TRBV7-3	-	TGTGCCAGCAGCTTGACTCCAGGCGCCTCTAACTATGGCTACACCTTC	CASSLTPGASNYGYTF
TRBJ1-2	-	TRBV7-2	-	TGTGCCAGCAGCCCTGCCGGGGTCTATGGCTACACCTTC	CASSPAGVYGYTF
TRBJ2-3	TRBD1	TRBV28	-	TGTGCCAGCAGTTCCCCCGGGACAGGGTCAGATACGCAGTATTTT	CASSSPGTGSDTQYF
TRBJ1-2	-	TRBV18	-	TGTGCCAGCTCACCCCTCGGTTCGGGAAGGACTGAGTATGGCTACACCTTC	CASSPLGSGRTEYGYTF
TRBJ1-5	-	TRBV2	-	TGTGCCAGCAGTGAAAGACGGGGTCAGCCCCAGCATTTT	CASSERRGQPQHF
TRBJ2-5	-	TRBV5-1	-	TGCGCCAGCAGCGTGGGACAAATACCCCAAGAGACCCAGTACTTC	CASSVGQIPQETQYF
TRBJ1-6	TRBD1	TRBV19	-	TGTGCCAGTAGTCCCTATGGGGAGGGGGCAGGATCACCCCTCCACTTT	CASSPYGEGAGSPLHF
TRBJ2-3	-	TRBV18	-	TGTGCCAGCTCACTCCGACAGAGCACAGATACGCAGTATTTT	CASSLRQSTDTQYF
TRBJ1-4	TRBD1	TRBV7-6	-	TGTGCCAGCAGCCCAAACAGGGGGCCTAATGAAAAACTGTTTTTT	CASSPNRGPNEKLFF
TRBJ2-7	-	TRBV7-2	once	TGTGCCAGTGTTGAGGGTGGCGGTCATTACGAGCAGTACTTC	CASVEGGGHYEQYF
TRBJ2-2	-	TRBV27	-	TGTGCCAGCCGCCCGGGGTCACGGACCGGGGAGCTGTTTTTT	CASRPGSRTGELFF
TRBJ1-2	-	TRBV29-1	-	TGCAGCGTTGAGGTCAGTCTTAACTATGGCTACACCTTC	CSVEVSLNYGYTF
TRBJ2-2	TRBD1	TRBV2	-	TGTGCCAGCAGTGAACAGGGGGTCATCGCCGGGGAGCTGTTTTTT	CASSEQGVIAGELFF
TRBJ1-1	-	TRBV18	-	TGTGCCAGCTCACCACTGAACACTGAAGCTTTCTTT	CASSPLNTEAFF
TRBJ1-3	-	TRBV6-5	-	TGTGCCAGCAGTTTACGGACAGCAACCTCTGGAAACACCATATATTTT	CASSLRTATSGNTIYF
TRBJ1-5	-	TRBV6-5	-	TGTGCCAGCAGCGAGACACTGTATAGCAATCAGCCCCAGCATTTT	CASSETLYSNQPQHF
TRBJ1-4	-	TRBV5-1	-	TGCGCCAGCAGCACAGGGACGAGAAATGAAAAACTGTTTTTT	CASSTGTRNEKLFF
TRBJ2-1	TRBD2	TRBV7-2	-	TGTGCCAGCAGCCCCCCGACTAGCGGAAGCTCCTACAATGAGCAGTTCTTC	CASSPPTSGSSYNEQFF
TRBJ2-6	-	TRBV30	-	TGTGCCTGGAGTTCAGGGTTAGGGGCCAACGTCCTGACTTTC	CAWSSGLGANVLTF
TRBJ1-2	TRBD1	TRBV4-1	-	TGCGCCAGCAGCCTTACAGGGGAGGGGATCTATGGCTACACCTTC	CASSLTGEGIYGYTF
TRBJ1-4	-	TRBV28	-	TGTGCCAGCAGTTTGTTGCCAGCATCTAATGAAAAACTGTTTTTT	CASSLLPASNEKLFF
TRBJ2-7	TRBD1	TRBV30	-	TGTGCCTGGAGACGACAGGGTAGGGGCTACGAGCAGTACTTC	CAWRRQGRGYEQYF
TRBJ2-3	-	TRBV6-5	-	TGTGCCAGCAGTTACACCGACTTGGCAGATACGCAGTATTTT	CASSYTDLADTQYF
TRBJ2-2	-	TRBV12-5	-	TGTGCTAGTGGCCCGGACTGGACTGGGGAGCTGTTTTTT	CASGPDWTGELFF
TRBJ1-2	TRBD1	TRBV6-1	-	TGTGCCAGCAGTGTCCCCCCGGGACAGAATGGCTACACCTTC	CASSVPPGQNGYTF
TRBJ2-3	TRBD2	TRBV18	-	TGTGCCAGCTCTGAGGGACTAGCGGGGACTAGCACAGATACGCAGTATTTT	CASSEGLAGTSTDTQYF
TRBJ1-5	-	TRBV7-2	-	TGTGCCAGCAGCTCGGCAGGAAAATGGAGCAATCAGCCCCAGCATTTT	CASSSAGKWSNQPQHF
TRBJ1-1	-	TRBV6-5	-	TGTGCCAGCAGTTACTCGATTTGGGAGGCTGAAGCTTTCTTT	CASSYSIWEAEAFF
TRBJ2-4	-	TRBV5-1	-	TGCGCCAGCAGCCGGACGCTCGGAGGGGTAGCCAAAAACATTCAGTACTTC	CASSRTLGGVAKNIQYF